Sequencing of this TCR beta chain was carried out in a study of blood T cell repertoires in COVID-19. As for the study in general: Sites across the United States, Italy and Spain contributed samples from acute and convalescent COVID-19. Sources were T cells, B-cell-depleted T cells, or PBMCs; the material itself was cDNA or gDNA.

Germline V gene sequence: CDR1 LGHDT, CDR2 YNNKEL (reference sequence). The CDR3 spans 14 residues. Trimming stripped 0 bases from V and 5 bases from J, with 10 bases between. Original processing notes: How many nucleated cells were present was estimated from reference gene primer amplification. TCRdb keeps only in-frame clones here, not all; method: immunoSEQ multiplex PCR. That table is the source of V, J and clone size, and D and trimming were worked out from the DNA. In the table there are approximately 31,000 clones, approximately 91% of which are singletons. The receptor was derived from a human donor with active COVID-19. The donor label of this sample is uncertain. The J gene is TRBJ1-2, the V gene TRBV3-1 (or the pseudogene TRBV3-2); perhaps TRBD1 as D (5 bases). Source material: peripheral blood. CDR3 DNA sequence: TGTGCCAGCAGCCAAGAGGTTAAGGGGTATGGCTACACCTTC. Residues: CASSQEVKGYGYTF.